Below, 31 T cell receptor beta chains from the same sample are listed, as sequenced in a study of CD8 T cells in ankylosing spondylitis. Study conclusions and caveats: There was a TCR beta motif, made of fewer than 10 highly homologous variants, that appeared characteristic of ankylosing spondylitis blood.

TCRdb used MiXCR to reprocess the 5' RACE reads, holding one entry per CDR3 protein. The table shows a few hundred thousand distinct CDR3 sequences, with roughly 13% occurring only once. Antigens of these TCRs are unknown. The sample taken for sequencing was blood, either unsorted or a sorted T cell fraction (not recorded which). The receptors shown here come from a male donor with ankylosing spondylitis.

In its sample, this clonotype was seen many times. The V call is TRBV7-2, the J call TRBJ2-2; D not certain. Germline values: CDR1 SGHTA, CDR2 FQGNSA. The length of the CDR3 is 14 residues. Trimming stripped 5 bases from V and 0 bases from J, with 7 bases between. CDR3 DNA sequence: TGTGCCAGCAGCACCCTGCCGAACACCGGGGAGCTGTTTTTT. Protein product: CASSTLPNTGELFF.

This clonotype was detected many times. The J gene is TRBJ2-3, the V gene TRBV29-1; D is unresolved. Germline CDR1 and CDR2: SQVTM and ANQGSEA. The germline V and J ends were trimmed by 6 bases and 4 bases, with 8 bases remaining between them. This CDR3 region has 11 residues. The CDR3 bases are TGCAGCGTCAGAAGATCAGATACGCAGTATTTT. Amino acid sequence: CSVRRSDTQYF.

This clonotype was detected many times. The rearrangement links TRBV5-6 to TRBJ2-1; the D is unclear. The V gene lost 0 bases and the J gene lost 6 bases, with 4 bases spanning the gap. Germline V lookup: CDR1 SGHDT, CDR2 YYEEEE. The CDR3 contains 12 residues. CDR3 coding DNA: TGTGCCAGCAGCTTGGGGCCCAATGAGCAGTTCTTC. Translating it yields CASSLGPNEQFF.

This clonotype has only a few counts. The V gene is TRBV3-1, the J gene TRBJ2-5, with a possible D match to TRBD2 (6 bases). The CDR3 has 15 residues. The V end was cut by 7 bases, the J end by 2 bases, with 17 bases between. Germline lookup yields CDR1 LGHDT and CDR2 YNNKEL (reference sequence). CDR3 nucleotide sequence: TGTGCCAGCACCCCCCTGGGGGACTTACAAGAGACCCAGTACTTC. Translating gives CASTPLGDLQETQYF.

This clonotype was counted between two and nine times. This rearrangement joins TRBV7-2 to TRBJ2-7; the match to TRBD2 covers 11 bases. The CDR3 length is 15 residues. Germline CDR1 and CDR2: SGHTA and FQGNSA. V shed 5 bases and J 3 bases; nucleotides not matched to a gene: 6. The CDR3 sequence: CASSRGLAGLYEQYF. The CDR3, as DNA: TGTGCCAGCAGCCGTGGACTAGCGGGCCTCTACGAGCAGTACTTC.

The sample holds a few counts of this clonotype. This rearrangement joins TRBV20-1 to TRBJ1-1, with D tentatively TRBD1 (5 bases). Trimming stripped 2 bases from V and 1 base from J, with 11 bases between. Germline-derived CDR1 and CDR2 are DFQATT and SNEGSKA (reference sequence). The CDR3 is made up of 14 amino acids. CDR3 sequence reads: CSARSGTANTEAFF. Written as DNA, the CDR3 is TGCAGTGCTAGATCGGGGACGGCGAACACTGAAGCTTTCTTT.

The chain employs TRBV27 and TRBJ2-1, with D maybe TRBD2 (5 bases). Trimming shortened V by 4 bases and J by 4 bases, and 17 bases separated the two germline ends. The CDR3 loop spans 16 amino acids. Germline CDR1 is MNHEY and CDR2 is SMNVEV (reference sequence). The CDR3, as DNA: TGTGCCAGCAGTTCTCCCCTGAGGGAGTCTTACAATGAGCAGTTCTTC. Protein product: CASSSPLRESYNEQFF.

The V gene is TRBV2, the J gene TRBJ1-2, with 11 bases lining up with TRBD1. After removal of 6 bases from V and 7 bases from J, the junction contained 7 bases not matched to a gene. This CDR3 has 14 residues. The V gene's germline CDR1 is SNHLY and CDR2 FYNNEI. The CDR3, as DNA: TGTGCCAGCAGCAGGGACAGGGGGGGTGGTGGCTACACCTTC. It encodes CASSRDRGGGGYTF.

This clonotype was detected ten times or more. This chain uses TRBV11-2 with TRBJ2-7; perhaps TRBD1 as D (7 bases). There are 13 residues in the CDR3. The V end lost 6 bases, the J end lost 7 bases, and 16 bases lay between the germline ends. CDR1 and CDR2 from the germline V gene are SGHAT and FQNNGV. CDR3 residues: CASRRQGAGEQYF. CDR3 in DNA: TGTGCCAGCAGAAGACAGGGCGCGGGAGAGCAGTACTTC.

In this sample, this clonotype turned up many times. The chain links TRBV12-3 or TRBV12-4 to TRBJ1-4, with TRBD1 identical over 9 bases. CDR3 length equals 14 residues. Germline trimming cut 5 bases from V and 8 bases from J; bases unmatched to any gene: 6. The CDR3 DNA reads TGTGCCAGCAGTCTAACAGGGGGCATGGAAAAACTGTTTTTT. Translation gives CASSLTGGMEKLFF.

In this sample, this clonotype turned up a few times. The rearrangement joins TRBV5-1 to TRBJ2-5; weak D call: TRBD2 (6 bases). Germline lookup yields CDR1 SGHRS and CDR2 YFSETQ. This CDR3 contains 14 residues. Trimming removed 4 bases at V and 3 bases at J, with 13 bases between. DNA for the CDR3: TGCGCCAGCAGCGGTGGAGGGCCGGAAGAGACCCAGTACTTC. Translation gives CASSGGGPEETQYF. The variable domain in full, with the rest retrieved from reference TRBV5-1 and TRBJ2-5, is KAGVTQTPRYLIKTRGQQVTLSCSPISGHRSVSWYQQTPGQGLQFLFEYFSETQRNKGNFPGRFSGRQFSNSRSEMNVSTLELGDSALYLCASSGGGPEETQYFGPGTRLLVL.

This clonotype was seen only a few times. The rearrangement links TRBV27 to TRBJ1-1; possible D gene TRBD1, 5 bases. Deletions cut 2 bases from V and 4 bases from J, with 14 bases between. CDR3 size: 15 residues. Germline values: CDR1 MNHEY, CDR2 SMNVEV (reference sequence). The CDR3 DNA sequence: TGTGCCAGCAGTTTACTTCAGGCGGGGCCCACTGAAGCTTTCTTT. Protein product: CASSLLQAGPTEAFF.

Ten or more counts support this clonotype. The chain employs TRBV10-3 and TRBJ2-5; D possibly corresponds to TRBD2 (6 bases). The CDR3 totals 17 residues. Trimming cost V 0 bases and J 3 bases, with 17 bases left between them. Germline lookup yields CDR1 ENHRY and CDR2 SYGVKD. The CDR3 here is CAISESPRRGLEETQYF. DNA of the CDR3: TGTGCCATCAGTGAGTCCCCTAGGAGGGGCCTAGAAGAGACCCAGTACTTC.

The genes are TRBV3-1 and TRBJ2-4; D is uncertain. The CDR3 has 16 residues. V dropped 2 bases and J dropped 2 bases, with 13 bases sitting between them. CDR1 LGHDT and CDR2 YNNKEL come from the germline V gene (reference sequence). In nucleotides, the CDR3 is TGTGCCAGCAGCCAAAGCCTCGAGGTGACCAAAAACATTCAGTACTTC. As protein: CASSQSLEVTKNIQYF.

This clonotype was observed a handful of times. The chain links TRBV14 to TRBJ2-7; TRBD2 might be the D (7 bases). Germline V gene data show CDR1 as SGHDN and CDR2 as FVKESK. The CDR3 is made up of 15 amino acids. V was clipped by 10 bases and J by 2 bases, with 21 bases between them. CDR3 region: CATTPRGAPPYEQYF. CDR3 nucleotide sequence: TGTGCCACCACACCTCGGGGGGCCCCCCCCTACGAGCAGTACTTC.

This clonotype has a handful of counts. The V gene is TRBV7-2, the J gene TRBJ2-3; D not certain. Germline V gives CDR1 SGHTA, CDR2 FQGNSA. CDR3 size: 13 residues. V gave up 4 bases and J gave up 4 bases, with 9 bases separating them. CDR3 amino acids: CASSSTYADTQYF. CDR3 coding DNA: TGTGCCAGCAGCTCTACCTACGCAGATACGCAGTATTTT.

The chain carries TRBV20-1 and TRBJ2-2; 9 bases are shared with TRBD2. In germline, CDR1 is DFQATT, CDR2 SNEGSKA (reference sequence). V trimming: 0 bases; J trimming: 3 bases; junction bases outside the gene matches: 5. This CDR3 comprises 16 residues. CDR3 DNA: TGCAGTGCTAGAGACTTAGCGGGAGCGGACACCGGGGAGCTGTTTTTT. Protein: CSARDLAGADTGELFF.

This clonotype was seen a few times. The J gene is TRBJ2-2, the V gene TRBV7-8; no definite D call. The CDR3 is 14 residues long. V gave up 5 bases and J gave up 2 bases, with 9 bases separating them. CDR1 SGHVS and CDR2 FQNEAQ come from the germline V gene. Here the CDR3 reads CASSRDKNTGELFF. Here the CDR3 DNA reads TGTGCCAGCAGCCGTGACAAAAACACCGGGGAGCTGTTTTTT.

This clonotype was seen only a few times. This chain uses TRBV5-1 with TRBJ2-5; 8 bases map to TRBD1. V dropped 3 bases and J dropped 3; count of bases not matched to a gene: 7. Germline CDR1 is SGHRS and CDR2 is YFSETQ. The CDR3 has 15 residues. This CDR3 reads CASSSQGAVEETQYF. The CDR3 bases are TGCGCCAGCAGCTCGCAGGGGGCGGTGGAAGAGACCCAGTACTTC.

The chain combines TRBV11-3 with TRBJ2-3, with D possibly being TRBD1 (6 bases). The germline V gene encodes CDR1 SGHNT and CDR2 YENEEA. V dropped 5 bases and J dropped 2 bases, with 20 bases sitting between them. The CDR3 is 17 residues long. The CDR3 region is CASSLSFGGDFTDTQYF. In DNA, the CDR3 is TGTGCCAGCAGCCTCAGTTTTGGGGGCGATTTCACAGATACGCAGTATTTT. Variable domain in full (rest from reference TRBV11-3 and TRBJ2-3): EAGVVQSPRYKIIEKKQPVAFWCNPISGHNTLYWYLQNLGQGPELLIRYENEEAVDDSQLPKDRFSAERLKGVDSTLKIQPAELGDSAVYLCASSLSFGGDFTDTQYFGPGTRLTVL.

This clonotype has a single count. This chain connects TRBV30 to TRBJ1-2; D gene ambiguous. This CDR3 is built from 12 residues. Per the germline V gene, CDR1 is GTSNPN and CDR2 is SVGIG (reference sequence). V lost 4 bases and J 2 bases, leaving 8 bases between the germline ends. The CDR3 here is CAWIEENYGYTF. The DNA of the CDR3 is TGTGCCTGGATAGAGGAGAACTATGGCTACACCTTC.

There are a few counts of this clonotype. CDR3 loop: CSAFPHMNTEAFF. CDR3 in DNA: TGCAGTGCTTTCCCTCACATGAACACTGAAGCTTTCTTT. This rearrangement joins TRBV20-1 to TRBJ1-1; D not resolved. V was pared by 5 bases and J by 0 bases, with 10 bases between. The CDR3 is 13 residues long. Germline V gene lookup returns CDR1 DFQATT and CDR2 SNEGSKA (reference sequence).

This clonotype was seen at least ten times. V gene TRBV7-9 combines with J gene TRBJ2-6, with D unresolved. V lost 5 bases and J 4 bases, leaving 12 bases between the germline ends. The CDR3 loop spans 15 amino acids. CDR1 SEHNR and CDR2 FQNEAQ come from the germline V gene (reference sequence). The CDR3 bases are TGTGCCAGCAGCCTACCCCTTCCCGGGGCCAACGTCCTGACTTTC. Protein sequence: CASSLPLPGANVLTF.

This clonotype was seen a handful of times. The chain recombines TRBV27 with TRBJ1-1; TRBD1 is a possible D gene (5 bases). Trimming pared 5 bases from V and 4 bases from J, leaving 26 bases between. The CDR3 is 18 residues long. Germline CDR1 reads MNHEY; CDR2 reads SMNVEV (reference sequence). As DNA, the CDR3 is TGTGCCAGCAGTCTCTTCCCCCTACTAAGGGTAAGGGGCACTGAAGCTTTCTTT. Its translation: CASSLFPLLRVRGTEAFF.

This CDR3 reads CASSQEGAGGTDTQYF. CDR3 in DNA: TGTGCCAGCAGCCAGGAAGGGGCGGGAGGCACAGATACGCAGTATTTT. This chain joins TRBV4-2 and TRBJ2-3, with TRBD2 matching over 7 bases. CDR1 and CDR2 from the germline V gene are LGHNA and YNFKEQ. This CDR3 has 16 amino acids. V trimming: 3 bases; J trimming: 1 base; junction bases outside the gene matches: 7.

This chain joins TRBV7-2 and TRBJ2-1; 7 nucleotides line up with TRBD2. The CDR3 is 13 residues long. CDR1 is SGHTA and CDR2 is FQGNSA in the germline V gene. Trimming removed 5 bases from V and 12 bases from J; junction bases left unmatched: 10. The CDR3 DNA follows: TGTGCCAGCAGCCCGCAACTGCTAGCGGCGCAGTTCTTC. Residues: CASSPQLLAAQFF.

The chain links TRBV7-9 to TRBJ1-2; D possibly corresponds to TRBD1 (5 bases). CDR1 SEHNR and CDR2 FQNEAQ come from the germline V gene (reference sequence). CDR3 length: 12 amino acids. V dropped 6 bases and J dropped 6 bases, with 11 bases sitting between them. The CDR3: CASSFSTDGYTF. DNA of the CDR3: TGTGCCAGCAGTTTTTCGACAGATGGCTACACCTTC.

This clonotype was observed a single time. The chain couples TRBV11-2 to TRBJ2-5; D may be TRBD1 or TRBD2 (5 bases each). The germline V and J ends were trimmed by 2 bases and 3 bases, with 10 bases remaining between them. The CDR3 contains 14 residues. The germline V gene has CDR1 SGHAT and CDR2 FQNNGV. The CDR3 is CASSLMGTEETQYF. CDR3 nucleotides: TGTGCCAGCAGCTTAATGGGGACCGAAGAGACCCAGTACTTC.

This clonotype was observed a few times. V is TRBV2 and J is TRBJ2-3; 10 nucleotides match TRBD2. The CDR3 spans 14 residues. With V trimmed by 10 bases and J by 3 bases, 7 bases remained unmatched. CDR1 is SNHLY, CDR2 FYNNEI, per germline. CDR3 in DNA: TGTGCCAACAAGCCGGGACTAGCGACAGATACGCAGTATTTT. This encodes CANKPGLATDTQYF.

The rearrangement uses TRBV7-8 and TRBJ2-3; TRBD2 agrees at 9 bases. Germline V gives CDR1 SGHVS, CDR2 FQNEAQ. Trimming removed 2 bases from V and 2 bases from J; junction bases left unmatched: 5. The CDR3 contains 16 residues. The DNA for the CDR3 is TGTGCCAGCAGCTTATGGCGCGGGAGGGCCACAGATACGCAGTATTTT. This translates into CASSLWRGRATDTQYF.

V is TRBV12-3 or TRBV12-4 and J is TRBJ2-3, with 12 bases fitting TRBD2. CDR3 length equals 19 residues. J was trimmed by 1 base and V by 8 bases; bases with no gene match: 16. DNA for the CDR3: TGTGCCAGCGGGGCGAGACTAGCGGGAGTCCCAGGGGGCACAGATACGCAGTATTTT. This codes for CASGARLAGVPGGTDTQYF.